This TCR beta chain was retrieved from a study of blood T cells in healthy people across ages. Germline V lookup: CDR1 SGHTA, CDR2 FQGNSA. The CDR3 loop spans 13 amino acids. V dropped 2 bases and J dropped 7 bases, with 8 bases sitting between them. Peripheral blood from each donor was collected in a volume of ten milliliters. For this clonotype: Its antigen is not identified.

General observations from the study: The diversity estimates, figures obtained from one million T cells, were considered underestimates. Relative to aged donors, long-lived donors carried more naive CD4+ cells and displayed higher diversity.

A second PCR of 7 to 11 cycles used a sample-barcoded 5' primer and a J-beta primer mix. TCRdb reprocessed the 5' RACE reads with MiXCR, giving one entry per CDR3 protein. In the table there are around 1,000,000 distinct CDR3 sequences, 20% to 25% of which are singletons. These data also formed part of another study, on T cells of mothers and their children.

The chain is built from TRBV7-2 and TRBJ2-2; D is undetermined. The sequenced sample consisted of blood. The receptor's source is a girl aged 2 to 9 in good health. CDR3 sequence reads: CASSLRRDGELFF. CDR3 DNA: TGTGCCAGCAGCTTACGGCGCGACGGGGAGCTGTTTTTT.